The clone carrying this T cell receptor beta chain was picked up many times. Its target is not known. The ends were cut back, 10 bases at V and 1 base at J, with 16 bases in the middle. The CDR3 has 14 residues. CDR1 and CDR2 from the germline V gene are ENHRY and SYGVKD. This entry is derived from a study of T cells after yellow fever vaccination. Whole-study findings and limits: Weaker in magnitude, the secondary response showed a faster peak on day 5 versus 15.

TCRdb re-called the 5' RACE reads with MiXCR, one entry per CDR3 protein. In the table there are about 130,000 distinct CDR3 sequences, under 8% of which are singletons. The chain couples TRBV10-3 to TRBJ1-1; D gene ambiguous. The input for sequencing was CD4+ T cells sorted from PBMCs, taken around 10 days after the first yellow fever vaccination. The clonotype originates from a man aged 18 to 35 who received the YFV17D yellow fever vaccine. The CDR3 spells CATKLPLGNTEAFF. CDR3 DNA: TGTGCCACCAAACTCCCACTGGGGAACACTGAAGCTTTCTTT.